This TCR beta chain was profiled in a study of PD-1 blockade in classical Hodgkin lymphoma. The CDR3 totals 16 residues. V was clipped by 1 base and J by 0 bases, with 13 bases between them. Germline CDR1 reads SGHTA; CDR2 reads FQGNSA. This clone has just one count. Libraries were prepared by immunoSEQ multiplex PCR; TCRdb keeps only in-frame clonotypes and omits some of them. The table includes 75,000 to 100,000 clones, about four fifths detected once. Each patient's relapse followed autologous stem cell transplantation, and brentuximab vedotin exposure varied. The chain combines TRBV7-2 with TRBJ2-7; D possibly corresponds to TRBD2 (7 bases). This receptor was obtained from a human donor with classical Hodgkin lymphoma. Specimen: peripheral blood mononuclear cells (PBMCs), collected before the second cycle of nivolumab. CDR3 DNA: TGTGCCAGCAGCTTAGGGCCGGGGGGCCCCTCCTACGAGCAGTACTTC. Its translation: CASSLGPGGPSYEQYF.